The 15 T cell receptor beta chains in this list originate from one sample, sequenced in a study of siplizumab effects on memory and regulatory T cells (dated by TCRdb to between 2017 and 2020). The library was built by means of the immunoSEQ multiplex PCR assay. TCRdb carries this immuneACCESS record with in-frame sequences only. Its versions omit some clonotypes, under half of them owing to an unresolved V gene in the studies checked, with the rest unexplained. The sample contains around 100,000 clones, 75% to 95% of them found a single time. Around 2.6% of the sample comes from the top ten. The sample consisted of CD4+ T cells sorted from blood. These TCRs come from a human donor in good health. Some clones in this sample may be carry-over from other donors' samples.

The J gene is TRBJ2-5, the V gene TRBV7-3; TRBD1 aligns across 10 bases. CDR3 length: 15 residues. Unmatched junction bases numbered 8, after V lost 5 bases and J lost 5 bases. Germline CDR1 and CDR2: SGHTA and FQGTGA. The CDR3 DNA sequence: TGTGCCAGCAGCCCCGACAGGGGGCGATTCGAGACCCAGTACTTC. Translated: CASSPDRGRFETQYF.

The chain carries TRBV29-1 and TRBJ2-7, with 10 bases that match TRBD1. The germline CDR1 and CDR2 sequences are SQVTM and ANQGSEA. This CDR3 has 14 residues. V lost 6 bases and J lost 5; bases outside the gene matches: 10. CDR3 in amino acids: CSVARTGGSDEQYF. CDR3 DNA sequence: TGCAGCGTAGCTAGGACAGGGGGTTCTGACGAGCAGTACTTC.

The chain employs TRBV25-1 and TRBJ1-1; 9 positions match TRBD1. The V segment lost 3 bases and the J segment 1 base; nucleotides outside the gene matches: 9. The CDR3 sequence is 17 residues long. CDR1 MGHDK and CDR2 SYGVNS come from the germline V gene. The CDR3 nucleotides read TGTGCCAGCAGTGAGGTGGGGACAGGGCAGCAGAACACTGAAGCTTTCTTT. Its translation: CASSEVGTGQQNTEAFF.

This rearrangement joins TRBV6-1 to TRBJ2-3; D may be TRBD1 (5 bases). The CDR3 covers 13 residues. CDR1 and CDR2 (germline): MNHNS, SASEGT. Trimming removed 10 bases at V and 4 bases at J, with 15 bases between. The CDR3 region is CATPRGTPDTQYF. In nucleotides, the CDR3 is TGTGCCACCCCTAGGGGTACCCCAGATACGCAGTATTTT.

V usage is TRBV6-6 and J usage is TRBJ2-1, with a weak D call TRBD2 (6 bases). Germline loops: CDR1 MNHNY, CDR2 SVGAGI (reference sequence). V was trimmed by 7 bases and J by 7 bases, leaving 23 bases between them. The CDR3 totals 16 residues. The CDR3 sequence: CASNPSGTPLFNEQFF. The CDR3 DNA reads TGTGCCAGCAACCCTTCCGGGACTCCCCTCTTTAATGAGCAGTTCTTC.

The rearrangement links TRBV30 to TRBJ2-1; tentative D call: TRBD2 (6 bases). Germline V lookup: CDR1 GTSNPN, CDR2 SVGIG (reference sequence). V was trimmed by 3 bases and J by 7 bases, leaving 10 bases between them. The CDR3 totals 12 residues. In DNA, the CDR3 is TGTGCCTGGAGGTTCGGGAGAAATGAGCAGTTCTTC. Translated, it gives CAWRFGRNEQFF.

This chain connects TRBV7-9 to TRBJ1-4; weak D call: TRBD1 (6 bases). The CDR3 covers 15 residues. The V and J ends lost 5 bases and 0 bases respectively, with 10 bases between them. Germline V lookup: CDR1 SEHNR, CDR2 FQNEAQ (reference sequence). The DNA for the CDR3 is TGTGCCAGCAGCCCACAGGGTACAACTAATGAAAAACTGTTTTTT. This sequence encodes CASSPQGTTNEKLFF.

This clone is a singleton in its sample. The rearrangement uses TRBV6-6 and TRBJ2-1, with 14 bases fitting TRBD2. The CDR3 is 16 residues long. Germline CDR1 is MNHNY and CDR2 is SVGAGI (reference sequence). Trimming removed 5 bases from V and 9 bases from J; junction bases left unmatched: 9. CDR3 in DNA: TGTGCCAGCAGTGGACAAGGGACTAGCGGGAGTGGTGAGCAGTTCTTC. Its translation: CASSGQGTSGSGEQFF.

The chain is built from TRBV10-3 and TRBJ1-1; D is uncertain. CDR1 ENHRY and CDR2 SYGVKD come from the germline V gene. Trimming left V 6 bases short and J 5 bases short, with 19 bases between. The CDR3 totals 15 residues. The CDR3 DNA reads as TGTGCCATCAGCCCCGCACTATCGTCCAGTACTGAAGCTTTCTTT. Translated, it gives CAISPALSSSTEAFF.

This clone came up a few times. The chain has TRBV5-1 and TRBJ1-1; TRBD1 might be the D (6 bases). Trimming removed 4 bases at V and 5 bases at J, with 9 bases between. The germline V gene has CDR1 SGHRS and CDR2 YFSETQ. The CDR3 has 12 residues. The CDR3 here is CASSITGTEAFF. In DNA, the CDR3 is TGCGCCAGCAGCATCACAGGGACTGAAGCTTTCTTT.

The chain uses TRBV7-2 and TRBJ2-7; D ambiguous. Germline lookup yields CDR1 SGHTA and CDR2 FQGNSA. This CDR3 region has 13 residues. Trimming left V 8 bases short and J 3 bases short, with 14 bases between. CDR3 DNA: TGTGCCAGCGGCTCCTTCAGCAGCTACGAGCAGTACTTC. Its translation is CASGSFSSYEQYF. The full variable domain, in which reference TRBV7-2 and TRBJ2-7 provide the parts outside the CDR3, is GAGVSQSPSNKVTEKGKDVELRCDPISGHTALYWYRQSLGQGLEFLIYFQGNSAPDKSGLPSDRFSAERTGGSVSTLTIQRTQQEDSAVYLCASGSFSSYEQYFGPGTRLTVT.

This clone showed up just once. J is TRBJ1-1 and V is TRBV7-7; weak D call: TRBD1 (5 bases). Per the germline V gene, CDR1 is SSHAT and CDR2 is FNYEAQ (reference sequence). Trimming left V 5 bases short and J 3 bases short, with 10 bases between. This CDR3 spans 13 amino acids. CDR3 protein: CASSRGEDTEAFF. In nucleotides, the CDR3 is TGTGCCAGCAGCCGAGGGGAAGACACTGAAGCTTTCTTT.

The chain is built from TRBV6-5 and TRBJ2-5; D gene ambiguous. Germline CDR1 MNHEY, CDR2 SVGAGI. This CDR3 has 15 residues. V was clipped by 6 bases and J by 5 bases, with 19 bases between them. The CDR3 here is CASRTPSRVLETQYF. CDR3 DNA: TGTGCCAGCAGAACTCCTAGTAGGGTGTTGGAGACCCAGTACTTC.

V and J are TRBV5-1 and TRBJ1-2; D is undetermined. The ends were cut back, 1 base at V and 8 bases at J, with 9 bases in the middle. Germline V lookup: CDR1 SGHRS, CDR2 YFSETQ. The CDR3 is 12 amino acids. The CDR3 DNA sequence: TGCGCCAGCAGCTTGCCCGGGGAGGGCTACACCTTC. It specifies CASSLPGEGYTF.

The V gene is TRBV11-2, the J gene TRBJ2-4; 9 bases map to TRBD1. The V gene's germline CDR1 is SGHAT and CDR2 FQNNGV. V lost 8 bases and J lost 7; bases outside the gene matches: 9. The CDR3 has 14 amino acids. The CDR3 sequence: CASDPGQGRNIQYF. The DNA for the CDR3 is TGTGCCAGCGATCCGGGACAGGGAAGGAACATTCAGTACTTC.